The sequence of this TCR beta chain was determined in a study of breast tumors, draining lymph nodes, adjacent tissues. Study results and limitations: Compared with lymph nodes, tumors were less diverse; compared with nontumor tissue, more. The data were judged consistent with most tumor T cells coming from lymph node and expanding in tumor.

TCRdb passed the multiplex PCR reads through MiXCR, listing each CDR3 protein once. The data hold some 150,000 distinct CDR3 sequences, with about a fifth observed a single time. With 3 bases removed from V and 2 bases from J, the gap between germline ends came to 11 bases. The CDR3 is 15 residues long. This clonotype was counted at least ten times. No antigen is known for it. The lymph nodes were axillary draining lymph nodes from breast cancer patients. This sequence was found in a female donor with breast cancer. Some clones in this sample may be carry-over from other donors' samples. Sequencing input: axillary lymph node tissue. The chain employs TRBV12-3 or TRBV12-4 and TRBJ2-1; perhaps TRBD1 as D (6 bases). CDR3 sequence: CASSFGTLTYNEQFF. For the CDR3, the DNA is TGTGCCAGCAGTTTTGGGACACTTACCTACAATGAGCAGTTCTTC.